A selection of T cell receptor beta chains follows, all from one sample in a study of control samples from healthy donors and cancer patients. The repertoire was sequenced with immunoSEQ multiplex PCR; TCRdb's copy has only in-frame clones and lacks some. The sample yields about 73,000 clones, 94% seen once. Material for sequencing was blood. These receptors all stem from a woman aged 40 to 50 in good health. CDR3s include the opening cysteine and the closing phenylalanine or tryptophan. Each record gives: D gene, CDR3 length, V gene, J gene, clone size, CDR3 protein, CDR3 DNA. The D gene is left open where the match is weak. Clone sizes are given selectively: once, few, many, or a class where the clone is expanded.

D: NA
length: 14
V: TRBV18
J: TRBJ2-1
size: NA
CDR3: CASSRPSPWEEQFF
DNA: TGTGCCAGCTCACGACCTAGTCCTTGGGAGGAGCAGTTCTTC

D: NA
length: 13
V: TRBV30
J: TRBJ1-3
size: NA
CDR3: CAWSADLGNTIYF
DNA: TGTGCCTGGAGTGCGGATTTGGGAAACACCATATATTTT

D: NA
length: 15
V: TRBV2
J: TRBJ1-5
size: NA
CDR3: CASKHRAPSNQPQHF
DNA: TGTGCCAGCAAACACAGGGCCCCGAGCAATCAGCCCCAGCATTTT

D: NA
length: 13
V: TRBV6-2/TRBV6-3
J: TRBJ1-5
size: NA
CDR3: CASSFRDGQPQHF
DNA: TGTGCCAGCAGTTTCCGGGATGGTCAGCCCCAGCATTTT

D: TRBD2
length: 20
V: TRBV9
J: TRBJ2-5
size: NA
CDR3: CASSDPSHGTSGGAPGTQYF
DNA: TGTGCCAGCAGCGACCCCTCTCACGGGACTAGCGGGGGGGCCCCCGGGACCCAGTACTTC

D: TRBD2
length: 16
V: TRBV28
J: TRBJ2-5
size: NA
CDR3: CASSLGRGAQQETQYF
DNA: TGTGCCAGCAGTTTAGGGCGGGGGGCGCAACAAGAGACCCAGTACTTC

D: NA
length: 11
V: TRBV3-1/TRBV3-2
J: TRBJ2-1
size: NA
CDR3: CASRMSGEQFF
DNA: TGTGCCAGCAGGATGTCGGGTGAGCAGTTCTTC

D: NA
length: 15
V: TRBV4-2
J: TRBJ2-7
size: NA
CDR3: CASSQYRGNSYEQYF
DNA: TGTGCCAGCAGCCAGTACCGGGGCAACTCCTACGAGCAGTACTTC

D: NA
length: 15
V: TRBV6-5
J: TRBJ2-3
size: NA
CDR3: CASSYSRESTDTQYF
DNA: TGTGCCAGCAGTTACTCGAGAGAGAGCACAGATACGCAGTATTTT

D: NA
length: 10
V: TRBV30
J: TRBJ2-1
size: NA
CDR3: CACGRGRQFF
DNA: TGTGCCTGCGGCAGGGGTAGGCAGTTCTTC

D: NA
length: 15
V: TRBV6-1
J: TRBJ1-5
size: NA
CDR3: CASSEALIPNQPQHF
DNA: TGTGCCAGCAGTGAAGCGCTGATCCCGAATCAGCCCCAGCATTTT

D: NA
length: 13
V: TRBV19
J: TRBJ2-3
size: NA
CDR3: CASKSGYSDTQYF
DNA: TGTGCCAGTAAAAGCGGGTATTCAGATACGCAGTATTTT

D: NA
length: 15
V: TRBV30
J: TRBJ1-2
size: NA
CDR3: CAWSVTGLEYYGYTF
DNA: TGTGCCTGGAGTGTGACGGGGCTCGAATACTATGGCTACACCTTC

D: NA
length: 15
V: TRBV2
J: TRBJ2-7
size: NA
CDR3: CASSEQAPSSYEQYF
DNA: TGTGCCAGCAGTGAGCAGGCCCCCAGCTCCTACGAGCAGTACTTC

D: NA
length: 15
V: TRBV5-1
J: TRBJ1-3
size: NA
CDR3: CASSLGGHSGNTIYF
DNA: TGCGCCAGCAGCTTGGGAGGCCACTCTGGAAACACCATATATTTT

D: TRBD1
length: 15
V: TRBV23-1
J: TRBJ2-2
size: NA
CDR3: CASKTGSGNTGELFF
DNA: TGCGCCAGCAAGACAGGGTCGGGGAACACCGGGGAGCTGTTTTTT

D: NA
length: 15
V: TRBV28
J: TRBJ2-1
size: NA
CDR3: CASSPIQQDYNEQFF
DNA: TGTGCCAGCAGTCCCATCCAACAGGATTACAATGAGCAGTTCTTC

D: NA
length: 15
V: TRBV6-5
J: TRBJ2-1
size: once
CDR3: CASSYGGGRYDEQFF
DNA: TGTGCCAGCAGTTACGGCGGGGGCCGATACGATGAGCAGTTCTTC

D: NA
length: 14
V: TRBV28
J: TRBJ1-5
size: NA
CDR3: CATMTALSGQPQHF
DNA: TGTGCCACCATGACCGCGCTCTCCGGCCAGCCCCAGCATTTT

D: NA
length: 10
V: TRBV19
J: TRBJ1-1
size: NA
CDR3: CASGEGEAFF
DNA: TGTGCCAGTGGGGAGGGGGAAGCTTTCTTT

D: NA
length: 14
V: TRBV27
J: TRBJ2-1
size: NA
CDR3: CASSDLREGNEQFF
DNA: TGTGCCAGCAGTGACCTCAGGGAAGGGAATGAGCAGTTCTTC

D: NA
length: 13
V: TRBV29-1
J: TRBJ1-4
size: NA
CDR3: CSVEMAQGEKLFF
DNA: TGCAGCGTTGAAATGGCCCAGGGCGAAAAACTGTTTTTT

D: TRBD1
length: 14
V: TRBV19
J: TRBJ2-5
size: once
CDR3: CASRPRGILETQYF
DNA: TGTGCCAGTAGGCCCAGGGGGATTTTGGAGACCCAGTACTTC

D: NA
length: 13
V: TRBV7-3
J: TRBJ2-3
size: NA
CDR3: CASSLQGADTQYF
DNA: TGTGCCAGCAGCTTACAGGGCGCAGATACGCAGTATTTT

D: TRBD1
length: 14
V: TRBV4-3
J: TRBJ1-2
size: NA
CDR3: CASSLRDRAGGYTF
DNA: TGCGCCAGCAGCCTCCGGGACAGGGCGGGTGGCTACACCTTC

D: TRBD2
length: 14
V: TRBV19
J: TRBJ2-1
size: NA
CDR3: CASNLAGGPNEQFF
DNA: TGTGCCAGTAATTTAGCGGGAGGGCCGAATGAGCAGTTCTTC

D: NA
length: 13
V: TRBV6-5
J: TRBJ2-7
size: NA
CDR3: CASTPPGAYEQYF
DNA: TGTGCCAGCACCCCCCCGGGAGCCTATGAGCAGTACTTC

D: NA
length: 14
V: TRBV3-1/TRBV3-2
J: TRBJ2-6
size: NA
CDR3: CASSQDSGANVLTF
DNA: TGTGCCAGCAGCCAAGATTCTGGGGCCAACGTCCTGACTTTC

D: NA
length: 12
V: TRBV12-3/TRBV12-4
J: TRBJ2-5
size: NA
CDR3: CASSFGRETQYF
DNA: TGTGCCAGCAGTTTTGGCAGGGAGACCCAGTACTTC

D: TRBD1
length: 15
V: TRBV18
J: TRBJ1-3
size: NA
CDR3: CASSRPGQGGNTIYF
DNA: TGTGCCAGCTCACGTCCGGGACAGGGGGGAAACACCATATATTTT

D: NA
length: 16
V: TRBV5-1
J: TRBJ2-4
size: NA
CDR3: CASSLEVQGRRNIQYF
DNA: TGCGCCAGCAGCTTGGAAGTACAGGGAAGGCGAAACATTCAGTACTTC

D: NA
length: 13
V: TRBV18
J: TRBJ2-5
size: NA
CDR3: CASSPGSGETQYF
DNA: TGTGCCAGCTCACCAGGAAGTGGGGAGACCCAGTACTTC

D: TRBD1
length: 14
V: TRBV5-1
J: TRBJ2-5
size: NA
CDR3: CASSSDRGGETQYF
DNA: TGCGCCAGCAGCTCAGACAGGGGTGGGGAGACCCAGTACTTC

D: TRBD1
length: 16
V: TRBV29-1
J: TRBJ2-2
size: NA
CDR3: CSVEARDRGITGELFF
DNA: TGCAGCGTTGAAGCCCGGGACAGGGGAATCACCGGGGAGCTGTTTTTT

D: NA
length: 13
V: TRBV27
J: TRBJ2-4
size: NA
CDR3: CASSPGPKNIQYF
DNA: TGTGCCAGCAGTCCTGGTCCCAAAAACATTCAGTACTTC

D: TRBD1
length: 16
V: TRBV10-3
J: TRBJ2-6
size: NA
CDR3: CAIRDRESSGANVLTF
DNA: TGTGCCATCAGGGACAGGGAGTCTTCTGGGGCCAACGTCCTGACTTTC

D: NA
length: 12
V: TRBV20-1
J: TRBJ1-5
size: NA
CDR3: CSASVQGQPQHF
DNA: TGCAGTGCTAGTGTACAGGGCCAGCCCCAGCATTTT